This T cell receptor (beta chain) originates from a study of T cells after yellow fever vaccination. TCRdb passed the 5' RACE reads through MiXCR, listing each CDR3 protein once. Among about 500,000 distinct CDR3 sequences listed, about a sixth were seen once. This clonotype appeared a few times. Trimming shortened V by 1 base and J by 1 base, and 20 bases separated the two germline ends. The CDR3 covers 19 residues. Germline V gene sequence: CDR1 LGHNA, CDR2 YSLEER. The chain uses TRBV4-3 and TRBJ2-1; D is perhaps TRBD1 or TRBD2 (6 bases each). The sample in question was PBMCs, obtained roughly 5 days after the first yellow fever vaccination. The clonotype was recovered from a man aged 18 to 29 who received the YFV17D yellow fever vaccine. CDR3 in amino acids: CASSQGPPGGLSSYNEQFF. The DNA of the CDR3 is TGCGCCAGCAGCCAAGGCCCCCCCGGGGGCCTGAGTTCCTACAATGAGCAGTTCTTC.